This entry lists 6 T cell receptor beta chains sequenced from one sample in a study of blood T cell repertoires in COVID-19. Libraries were prepared by immunoSEQ multiplex PCR; TCRdb keeps only in-frame clonotypes and omits some of them. The sample carries 310,000 or so clones, 80% to 95% recorded once. Material for sequencing was PBMCs or T cells enriched from blood (not recorded which). The origin of the receptors is a woman aged 30 to 39 who had recovered from COVID-19.

The J gene is TRBJ2-7, the V gene TRBV2; unclear D gene. CDR1 is SNHLY, CDR2 FYNNEI, per germline. This CDR3 spans 14 amino acids. V lost 1 base, J lost 0 bases, and 7 bases lay in between. This CDR3 is CASSEEASSYEQYF. CDR3 nucleotide sequence: TGTGCCAGCAGTGAAGAGGCTAGCTCCTACGAGCAGTACTTC.

The rearrangement links TRBV28 to TRBJ1-1, with D unresolved. The V end was cut by 1 base, the J end by 1 base, with 7 bases between. Germline V lookup: CDR1 MDHEN, CDR2 SYDVKM. This CDR3 comprises 14 residues. CDR3 loop: CASSLSPQNTEAFF. The CDR3 coding sequence is TGTGCCAGCAGTTTATCCCCCCAGAACACTGAAGCTTTCTTT.

The chain couples TRBV7-8 to TRBJ2-3; a possible D gene is TRBD2 (6 bases). The CDR3 is 16 amino acids. Germline values: CDR1 SGHVS, CDR2 FQNEAQ. V gave up 3 bases and J gave up 2 bases, with 15 bases separating them. CDR3 nucleotide sequence: TGTGCCAGCAGCTTGATATCGGGAGCTACCACAGATACGCAGTATTTT. Its translation is CASSLISGATTDTQYF.

V is TRBV4-1 and J is TRBJ2-2; 8 bases are shared with TRBD2. Trimming at V came to 1 base and at J to 6 bases, leaving 7 bases not matched to a gene. Germline lookup yields CDR1 MGHRA and CDR2 YSYEKL. This CDR3 region has 16 residues. CDR3 residues: CASSQATGGRPGELFF. The CDR3 DNA follows: TGCGCCAGCAGCCAAGCGACGGGAGGGCGACCCGGGGAGCTGTTTTTT.

This clone occurred once. The chain is built from TRBV6-5 and TRBJ2-7, with 9 bases identical to TRBD2. The CDR3 runs to 14 residues. V dropped 4 bases and J dropped 9; count of bases not matched to a gene: 10. CDR1 is MNHEY and CDR2 is SVGAGI in the germline V gene. The CDR3 DNA is TGTGCCAGCAGTTTACCGGGACTAGCTGGAAGGCAGTACTTC. Protein sequence: CASSLPGLAGRQYF.

The chain is built from TRBV28 and TRBJ1-5; D not resolved. The V end was cut by 5 bases, the J end by 5 bases, with 10 bases between. The CDR3 has 13 amino acids. Per the germline V gene, CDR1 is MDHEN and CDR2 is SYDVKM. DNA for the CDR3: TGTGCCAGCAGTCCCGCAGTGGATCAGCCCCAGCATTTT. It yields the protein CASSPAVDQPQHF. Together with reference TRBV28 and TRBJ1-5, the CDR3 gives the full variable domain: DVKVTQSSRYLVKRTGEKVFLECVQDMDHENMFWYRQDPGLGLRLIYFSYDVKMKEKGDIPEGYSVSREKKERFSLILESASTNQTSMYLCASSPAVDQPQHFGDGTRLSIL.